The subject of this entry is one T cell receptor (beta chain). Its antigen is unidentified. J lost 4 bases, V lost 4 bases, and 11 bases had no gene match. The CDR3 length is 16 residues. Germline values: CDR1 MNHNS, CDR2 SASEGT. Data came from immunoSEQ multiplex PCR; TCRdb stores just in-frame clones and leaves some out. The sample carries about 81,000 clones, approximately 89% recorded once. The sample belongs to a study of graft-versus-host responses after intestinal transplantation. Study as a whole: Grafts that recipients had were multivisceral, liver-intestinal, or isolated intestinal transplants. Each recipient received anti-thymocyte globulin induction, then tacrolimus and steroids for two to three years. General observations from the study: GvH clone levels peaked in circulation, and this peak was associated with early post-transplant HvG declines. GvH clones detected in recipient marrow included some appearing first in ileum or blood.

The rearrangement uses TRBV6-1 and TRBJ2-5; 8 bases are a match to TRBD2. Source: unstimulated CD4+ T cells sorted from spleen or lymph node cells, taken before transplant. This sequence originates from a human donor who was the organ donor for an intestinal transplant. The CDR3 nucleotides are TGTGCCAGCAGTGGATCGGCGGGGGGCATTGGAGAGACCCAGTACTTC. It codes for CASSGSAGGIGETQYF.